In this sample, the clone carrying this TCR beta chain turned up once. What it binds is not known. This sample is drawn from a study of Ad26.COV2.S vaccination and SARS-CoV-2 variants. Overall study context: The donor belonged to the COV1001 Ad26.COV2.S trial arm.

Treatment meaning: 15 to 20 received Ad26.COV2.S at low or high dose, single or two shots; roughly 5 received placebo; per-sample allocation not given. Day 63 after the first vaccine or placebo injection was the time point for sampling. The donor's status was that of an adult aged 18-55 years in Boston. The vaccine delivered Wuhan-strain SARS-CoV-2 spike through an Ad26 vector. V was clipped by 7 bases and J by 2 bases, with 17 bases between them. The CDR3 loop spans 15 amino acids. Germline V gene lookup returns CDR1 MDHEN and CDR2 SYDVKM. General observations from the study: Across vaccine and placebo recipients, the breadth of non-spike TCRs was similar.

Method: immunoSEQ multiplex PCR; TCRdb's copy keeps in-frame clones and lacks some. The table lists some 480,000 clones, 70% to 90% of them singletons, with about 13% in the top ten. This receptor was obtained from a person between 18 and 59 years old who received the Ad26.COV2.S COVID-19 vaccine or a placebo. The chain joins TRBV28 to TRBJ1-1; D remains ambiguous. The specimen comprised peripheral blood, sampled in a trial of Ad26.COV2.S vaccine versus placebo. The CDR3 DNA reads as TGTGCCAGCACCCCGGACGAGATCGGTAACACTGAAGCTTTCTTT. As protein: CASTPDEIGNTEAFF.